The source of this TCR beta chain is a study of T cell responses to AZD1222 COVID-19 vaccine. Study summary: Pooled together were second doses at about 4 or about 12 weeks. Study-level points and caveats: Mostly white British, mostly female donors; authors suggested clonal diversity may be underestimated. With two AZD1222 doses given, Spike-specific TCR breadth and depth both rose. Among AZD1222 vaccinees, only five to seven were seropositive at baseline.

Clones were sequenced by immunoSEQ multiplex PCR, and TCRdb holds only the in-frame ones, with some missing. Of about 110,000 clones detected, over 75% appear once; the ten largest clones hold approximately 19%. This CDR3 is 15 amino acids long. V was pared by 0 bases and J by 2 bases, with 8 bases between. Germline CDR1 and CDR2: LGHNA and YSLEER. Note on this clone: Its antigen is undetermined.

The receptor was isolated from an adult in good health. The V call is TRBV4-3, the J call TRBJ1-5; D is undetermined. Here the sequenced sample was peripheral blood, taken on day 0 of AZD1222 vaccination. CDR3 sequence reads: CASSQDPAGNQPQHF. Here the CDR3 DNA reads TGCGCCAGCAGCCAAGATCCTGCGGGCAATCAGCCCCAGCATTTT.